Sequencing of this TCR beta chain was carried out in a study of T-cell reconstitution after alpha-beta-depleted transplantation in children. This clonotype showed up many times. Unique molecular identifiers were built into the TCRbeta library. TCRdb re-called the PCR reads with MiXCR, one entry per CDR3 protein. The sample carries roughly 220,000 distinct CDR3 sequences, roughly a tenth recorded once. The length of the CDR3 is 14 residues. CDR1 and CDR2 from the germline V gene are MNHEY and SVGAGI. Trimming took off 2 bases at V and 4 bases at J, with 9 bases between the two ends. The TCR sequence derives from a human donor who donated a stem cell graft to a child with SCID. The gene calls are TRBV6-5 and TRBJ1-3; the D is unclear. The sequenced sample was PBMCs from the stem cell graft donor, obtained from the stem cell graft. CDR3 residues: CASSYQAWGNTIYF. The CDR3 nucleotides read TGTGCCAGCAGTTACCAGGCCTGGGGAAACACCATATATTTT.